The source of this T cell receptor (beta chain) is a study of shared clonotypes between healthy human individuals. About the study: Plates per donor: three CD4 naive, three CD4 memory, two CD8 naive, one CD8 memory.

The donors, all of them Caucasian adults, lived in Nashville, Tennessee. Of note for this clone: No antigen is known for it.

Trimming shortened V by 0 bases and J by 0 bases, and 9 bases separated the two germline ends. CDR1 SGHRS and CDR2 YFSETQ come from the germline V gene. This CDR3 contains 15 residues. This was a deep-level run. The assay was immunoSEQ multiplex PCR, and TCRdb's table has in-frame clones only and misses some. There are some 2,100,000 clones in the sample; approximately 94% occur only once, and over 0.1% lies in the top ten. General study findings and limits: Generation of non-shared clonotypes was less probable than generation of clonotypes shared by all four donors.

This clonotype originated in a man aged 18 to 30 in good health. Sequencing used naive CD4+ T cells sorted from blood. Subset denoted: CD45RA+ positively selected. The chain links TRBV5-1 to TRBJ1-1; possibly TRBD1 for D (5 bases). CDR3 nucleotide sequence: TGCGCCAGCAGCTTGGAGGGGCTGGTGAACACTGAAGCTTTCTTT. Its protein product is CASSLEGLVNTEAFF. The entire variable domain, with the rest obtained from reference TRBV5-1 and TRBJ1-1, is as follows: KAGVTQTPRYLIKTRGQQVTLSCSPISGHRSVSWYQQTPGQGLQFLFEYFSETQRNKGNFPGRFSGRQFSNSRSEMNVSTLELGDSALYLCASSLEGLVNTEAFFGQGTRLTVV.